Below are 8 T cell receptor beta chains sequenced from a single sample in a study of T cell responses to AZD1222 COVID-19 vaccine. Assay: immunoSEQ multiplex PCR; the TCRdb copy retains only in-frame clones and omits some. The sample shows about 150,000 clones, 90% to 95% of them seen only once. This material consisted of peripheral blood, taken 28 days after the second AZD1222 dose. The receptors here all came from an adult who received the AZD1222 COVID-19 vaccine.

The genes are TRBV28 and TRBJ1-4; the match to TRBD1 covers 10 bases. The CDR3 runs 14 residues. The germline V gene encodes CDR1 MDHEN and CDR2 SYDVKM. V was clipped by 6 bases and J by 6 bases; unmatched bases: 4. This chain's CDR3 is CASRTGGLDEKLFF. The DNA for the CDR3 is TGTGCCAGCAGGACAGGGGGCCTGGATGAAAAACTGTTTTTT.

The V and J genes are TRBV7-2 and TRBJ1-1; TRBD1 is a possible D gene (5 bases). The CDR3 covers 15 residues. Germline-derived CDR1 and CDR2 are SGHTA and FQGNSA. Trimming stripped 5 bases from V and 0 bases from J, with 13 bases between. In DNA form, the CDR3 reads TGTGCCAGCAGCCTCCGAGGGGCGGTGAACACTGAAGCTTTCTTT. This encodes CASSLRGAVNTEAFF. Supplemented by reference TRBV7-2 and TRBJ1-1, the full variable domain reads GAGVSQSPSNKVTEKGKDVELRCDPISGHTALYWYRQSLGQGLEFLIYFQGNSAPDKSGLPSDRFSAERTGGSVSTLTIQRTQQEDSAVYLCASSLRGAVNTEAFFGQGTRLTVV.

As regards this clone: One junction end does not reproduce the germline sequence, and a read error may be involved. The chain has TRBV12-3 or TRBV12-4 and TRBJ1-2; D is undetermined. The CDR3 length is 13 residues. The CDR3 region is CASRLAPSRGYTF. DNA of the CDR3: TGTGCCAGCAGGTTAGCCCCAAGTCGGGGCTACACCTTC.

This chain's CDR3 is CASSSGRAGTDTQYF. CDR3 bases: TGTGCCAGTAGTAGCGGGAGGGCCGGCACAGATACGCAGTATTTT. The chain links TRBV19 to TRBJ2-3; 9 bases fit TRBD2. The J segment lost 1 base and the V segment lost 4 bases, leaving 3 bases of the junction unmatched. The CDR3 contains 15 residues. CDR1 and CDR2 from the germline V gene are LNHDA and SQIVND (reference sequence). The complete variable domain, with remaining parts taken from reference TRBV19 and TRBJ2-3, reads DGGITQSPKYLFRKEGQNVTLSCEQNLNHDAMYWYRQDPGQGLRLIYYSQIVNDFQKGDIAEGYSVSREKKESFPLTVTSAQKNPTAFYLCASSSGRAGTDTQYFGPGTRLTVL.

This chain connects TRBV7-9 to TRBJ1-4, with D unresolved. CDR1 and CDR2 (germline): SEHNR, FQNEAQ (reference sequence). This CDR3 spans 16 amino acids. V shed 5 bases and J shed 0 bases, with 13 bases lying between them. CDR3 amino acids: CASSHPAAATNEKLFF. The CDR3 DNA reads TGTGCCAGCAGCCATCCAGCGGCAGCAACTAATGAAAAACTGTTTTTT.

J is TRBJ2-1 and V is TRBV28, with 12 bases matching TRBD2. V lost 3 bases and J lost 3; bases outside the gene matches: 12. The CDR3 has 19 amino acids. Germline CDR1 MDHEN, CDR2 SYDVKM. CDR3 nucleotide sequence: TGTGCCAGCAGTTTTGGCGGACTAGCGGGGTTTTTAAACTACAATGAGCAGTTCTTC. It translates to CASSFGGLAGFLNYNEQFF.

J is TRBJ2-3 and V is TRBV6-5; TRBD1 might be the D (6 bases). CDR1 MNHEY and CDR2 SVGAGI come from the germline V gene. Trimming cost V 6 bases and J 0 bases, with 13 bases left between them. This CDR3 region has 15 residues. The CDR3 protein is CASRLKQGSTDTQYF. The CDR3 bases are TGTGCCAGCAGGCTAAAACAGGGAAGCACAGATACGCAGTATTTT.

In this sample, this clone turned up once. This sequence joins TRBV4-2 and TRBJ2-2; perhaps TRBD1 as D (6 bases). Deletions cut 1 base from V and 3 bases from J, with 12 bases between. This CDR3 is built from 16 residues. Germline V gene lookup returns CDR1 LGHNA and CDR2 YNFKEQ. CDR3: CASSQARGSDTGELFF. Here the CDR3 DNA reads TGTGCCAGCAGCCAAGCGAGGGGGTCGGACACCGGGGAGCTGTTTTTT.